These 26 T cell receptor beta chains were sequenced from one sample in a study of cytomegalovirus exposure and HLA in healthy donors. Primers: 60 Vbeta forward and 13 Jbeta reverse. Clones were read by immunoSEQ multiplex PCR, and TCRdb kept only the in-frame ones, dropping some. The table lists around 180,000 clones, about 85% of them singletons, with 1% in the top ten. Sequenced sample: PBMCs. These receptors all stem from a boy aged 2 to 10 in good health and CMV-seronegative.

The rearrangement uses TRBV11-2 and TRBJ2-3; 12 positions agree with TRBD2. The CDR3 extends over 16 amino acids. Germline CDR1 is SGHAT and CDR2 is FQNNGV. V shed 4 bases, J shed 5 bases, and the junction held 7 bases outside the gene matches. The CDR3 region is CASSSTSGSSGDTQYF. In DNA form, the CDR3 reads TGTGCCAGCAGCTCGACTAGCGGGAGTTCCGGAGATACGCAGTATTTT. Full variable domain (remainder filled in from reference TRBV11-2 and TRBJ2-3): EAGVAQSPRYKIIEKRQSVAFWCNPISGHATLYWYQQILGQGPKLLIQFQNNGVVDDSQLPKDRFSAERLKGVDSTLKIQPAKLEDSAVYLCASSSTSGSSGDTQYFGPGTRLTVL.

CDR3 DNA: TGCGCCAGCAGGTTACAGGGGGGTGTATACAATGAGCAGTTCTTC. Translated, it gives CASRLQGGVYNEQFF. This chain joins TRBV5-1 and TRBJ2-1; 8 bases are a match to TRBD1. With V trimmed by 5 bases and J by 4 bases, 8 bases remained unmatched. The CDR3 totals 15 residues. Per germline, CDR1 SGHRS and CDR2 YFSETQ.

Details on this clone: A junction end diverges from the germline sequence, so it may reflect a read error. V gene TRBV19 combines with J gene TRBJ1-4; maybe TRBD1 (5 bases). The CDR3 is 11 amino acids. Germline CDR1 LNHDA, CDR2 SQIVND (reference sequence). The CDR3 DNA sequence: TGTGCCAGTAGTATAGCCAGGGCGCGAAATTTT. Translated, it gives CASSIARARNF.

CDR3 DNA: TGTGCCAGCAGTTTATGGGCTAGCGGGGGGGCGACAGATACGCAGTATTTT. Translating gives CASSLWASGGATDTQYF. This chain joins TRBV28 and TRBJ2-3; TRBD2 agrees at 12 bases. Germline V CDR1 and CDR2: MDHEN, SYDVKM. With 0 bases clipped from V and 3 bases from J, the junction kept 4 bases outside the gene matches. This CDR3 region has 17 residues.

The CDR3 sequence is CASSPLPSGPYNEQFF. In nucleotides, the CDR3 is TGTGCCAGCAGTCCCCTGCCTAGCGGCCCCTACAATGAGCAGTTCTTC. The chain couples TRBV28 to TRBJ2-1; 7 nucleotides agree with TRBD2. V was pared by 5 bases and J by 2 bases, with 9 bases of the junction left unmatched. Germline V gene lookup returns CDR1 MDHEN and CDR2 SYDVKM. The CDR3 runs 16 residues.

This sequence joins TRBV2 and TRBJ1-6; tentative D call: TRBD1 (5 bases). The CDR3 loop spans 15 amino acids. Germline CDR1 is SNHLY and CDR2 is FYNNEI. Trimming removed 5 bases from V and 7 bases from J, with 15 bases in between. CDR3 protein: CASSPRQGLNSPLHF. DNA for the CDR3: TGTGCCAGCAGTCCCCGGCAGGGCTTAAATTCACCCCTCCACTTT.

J is TRBJ1-2 and V is TRBV27; TRBD1 aligns across 7 bases. After removal of 5 bases from V and 2 bases from J, the junction contained 5 bases not matched to a gene. The CDR3 has 14 residues. Germline CDR1 reads MNHEY; CDR2 reads SMNVEV (reference sequence). CDR3 coding DNA: TGTGCCAGCAGTGGGGACAGAGAGAACTATGGCTACACCTTC. Its translation is CASSGDRENYGYTF.

The CDR3 DNA follows: TGTGCCAGCTCGCCTGACAGGGTTTTCGCTGAAGCTTTCTTT. It is translated as CASSPDRVFAEAFF. The V and J genes are TRBV18 and TRBJ1-1, with 7 bases fitting TRBD1. The V gene end was trimmed by 6 bases and the J gene end by 6 bases; junction bases not matched to a gene: 10. Germline V gives CDR1 KGHSH, CDR2 LQKENI. CDR3 size: 14 residues.

This clone was seen only once. The V and J genes are TRBV30 and TRBJ1-2, with D unclear. CDR3 length: 10 residues. Germline V gene lookup returns CDR1 GTSNPN and CDR2 SVGIG (reference sequence). Trimming cost V 3 bases and J 4 bases, with 3 bases left between them. CDR3: CAWSRYGYTF. CDR3 coding DNA: TGTGCCTGGAGCCGCTATGGCTACACCTTC.

This sequence joins TRBV10-3 and TRBJ1-6; TRBD1 might be the D (6 bases). Germline CDR1 ENHRY, CDR2 SYGVKD. V was shortened by 8 bases and J by 10 bases, with 6 bases between the two germline ends. The CDR3 is 10 residues long. CDR3 DNA: TGTGCCATCGGGACATCACCCCTCCACTTT. Amino acids: CAIGTSPLHF.

This clone came up once. The J gene is TRBJ1-2, the V gene TRBV11-2; 12 positions agree with TRBD1. J was trimmed by 6 bases and V by 7 bases; bases with no gene match: 12. Germline values: CDR1 SGHAT, CDR2 FQNNGV. The CDR3 has 16 residues. CDR3: CASTTLGGQGADGYTF. CDR3 bases: TGTGCCAGCACAACCCTCGGGGGACAGGGGGCAGATGGCTACACCTTC. The complete variable domain, with remaining parts taken from reference TRBV11-2 and TRBJ1-2, reads EAGVAQSPRYKIIEKRQSVAFWCNPISGHATLYWYQQILGQGPKLLIQFQNNGVVDDSQLPKDRFSAERLKGVDSTLKIQPAKLEDSAVYLCASTTLGGQGADGYTFGSGTRLTVV.

The V gene is TRBV6-1, the J gene TRBJ2-1; 8 nucleotides line up with TRBD1. The germline CDR1 and CDR2 sequences are MNHNS and SASEGT. This CDR3 has 15 residues. V dropped 6 bases and J dropped 9; count of bases not matched to a gene: 13. CDR3 nucleotide sequence: TGTGCCAGCAGCGAAACAGGGGGAGTATCCGGTGAGCAGTTCTTC. Its protein product is CASSETGGVSGEQFF.

The chain has TRBV2 and TRBJ2-7; 11 nucleotides align to TRBD1. This CDR3 has 14 amino acids. The ends lost 6 bases at V and 3 bases at J; junction bases unmatched: 4. In germline, CDR1 is SNHLY, CDR2 FYNNEI. The CDR3 reads CASRAGQGGYEQYF. DNA for the CDR3: TGTGCCAGCAGAGCGGGACAGGGGGGCTACGAGCAGTACTTC.

V gene TRBV11-2 combines with J gene TRBJ2-2; 8 bases agree with TRBD2. The V gene end was trimmed by 4 bases and the J gene end by 3 bases; junction bases not matched to a gene: 7. This CDR3 is built from 16 residues. CDR1 and CDR2 (germline): SGHAT, FQNNGV. The CDR3 DNA reads TGTGCCAGCAGCTCTTTAGCGGGGTTTGACACCGGGGAGCTGTTTTTT. The encoded protein is CASSSLAGFDTGELFF.

The rearrangement uses TRBV18 and TRBJ1-5; perhaps TRBD1 as D (6 bases). Trimming took off 4 bases at V and 6 bases at J, with 13 bases between the two ends. Germline V gene sequence: CDR1 KGHSH, CDR2 LQKENI. The CDR3 length is 14 residues. The CDR3 nucleotides read TGTGCCAGCTCACTCCTTGCCAGGGGTCAGCCCCAGCATTTT. This encodes CASSLLARGQPQHF. Full variable domain (outside the CDR3, taken from reference TRBV18 and TRBJ1-5): NAGVMQNPRHLVRRRGQEARLRCSPMKGHSHVYWYRQLPEEGLKFMVYLQKENIIDESGMPKERFSAEFPKEGPSILRIQQVVRGDSAAYFCASSLLARGQPQHFGDGTRLSIL.

This chain links TRBV9 with TRBJ2-3, with 9 bases aligning to TRBD2. The ends lost 0 bases at V and 1 base at J; junction bases unmatched: 9. CDR3 length: 18 residues. Germline-derived CDR1 and CDR2 are SGDLS and YYNGEE. CDR3 in DNA: TGTGCCAGCAGCGTAGCTCTAGCGGGGCGGTATGGCACAGATACGCAGTATTTT. It yields the protein CASSVALAGRYGTDTQYF.

This chain uses TRBV9 with TRBJ1-5; D is uncertain. Trimming stripped 0 bases from V and 0 bases from J, with 10 bases between. Germline CDR1 is SGDLS and CDR2 is YYNGEE. This CDR3 has 16 residues. The CDR3 nucleotides read TGTGCCAGCAGCGTAGGGCCATACGTTAGCAATCAGCCCCAGCATTTT. Protein sequence: CASSVGPYVSNQPQHF.

The table lists this clone with a count of one. V is TRBV27 and J is TRBJ2-3; 9 bases agree with TRBD2. The CDR3 is 15 amino acids. Germline loops: CDR1 MNHEY, CDR2 SMNVEV (reference sequence). V lost 3 bases and J lost 2; bases outside the gene matches: 3. DNA of the CDR3: TGTGCCAGCAGTTTCGGACTAGCGCACACAGATACGCAGTATTTT. This translates into CASSFGLAHTDTQYF.

The rearrangement joins TRBV10-3 to TRBJ2-7; 10 bases agree with TRBD1. The CDR3 extends over 16 amino acids. Per germline, CDR1 ENHRY and CDR2 SYGVKD. After removal of 3 bases from V and 2 bases from J, the junction contained 7 bases not matched to a gene. CDR3 residues: CAISDLTGTGAYEQYF. The CDR3 DNA reads as TGTGCCATCAGTGATCTAACCGGGACAGGGGCCTACGAGCAGTACTTC.

This chain joins TRBV6-5 and TRBJ2-1, with a weak D call TRBD2 (5 bases). With 4 bases removed from V and 9 bases from J, the gap between germline ends came to 7 bases. Germline V gene sequence: CDR1 MNHEY, CDR2 SVGAGI. This CDR3 spans 11 amino acids. In DNA form, the CDR3 reads TGTGCCAGCAGTTCTCTAGCTGAGCAGTTCTTC. Translating it yields CASSSLAEQFF.

With respect to this clone: Other DNA sequences in this sample translate to the same CDR3. V gene TRBV6-1 combines with J gene TRBJ2-7; TRBD2 aligns across 10 bases. The V gene end was trimmed by 4 bases and the J gene end by 6 bases; junction bases not matched to a gene: 6. The V gene's germline CDR1 is MNHNS and CDR2 SASEGT. The CDR3 is 14 residues long. The CDR3 bases are TGTGCCAGCAGTGGACTAGCGGGTGGCAGCGAGCAGTACTTC. The encoded protein is CASSGLAGGSEQYF.

Details on this clone: This specimen includes other DNA sequences encoding the same CDR3. The rearrangement joins TRBV19 to TRBJ2-1; D gene ambiguous. Trimming shortened V by 0 bases and J by 5 bases, and 5 bases separated the two germline ends. CDR3 length: 13 amino acids. The germline V gene has CDR1 LNHDA and CDR2 SQIVND (reference sequence). CDR3 residues: CASSIEYNNEQFF. Here the CDR3 DNA reads TGTGCCAGTAGTATAGAATACAACAATGAGCAGTTCTTC.

This clone was detected once. The CDR3 DNA reads as TGTGCCAGCAGTTCACGGGCGGGAGAGCAGTACGTC. It is translated as CASSSRAGEQYV. The chain employs TRBV7-8 and TRBJ2-7; tentative D call: TRBD2 (6 bases). V was trimmed by 6 bases and J by 7 bases, leaving 13 bases between them. Germline CDR1 is SGHVS and CDR2 is FQNEAQ. The CDR3 length is 12 residues.

The table lists this clone with a count of one. The rearrangement uses TRBV6-1 and TRBJ2-7; weak D call: TRBD1 (5 bases). V dropped 6 bases and J dropped 2 bases, with 11 bases sitting between them. Germline V gene lookup returns CDR1 MNHNS and CDR2 SASEGT. This CDR3 is 13 amino acids long. As DNA, the CDR3 is TGTGCCAGCAGAGTGACAGCAACCTACGAGCAGTACGTC. Protein: CASRVTATYEQYV.

The V gene is TRBV7-2, the J gene TRBJ1-2; 8 bases are shared with TRBD1. Losses at the gene ends were 4 bases for V and 7 bases for J; bases not matched to a gene: 8. This CDR3 has 14 residues. Germline lookup yields CDR1 SGHTA and CDR2 FQGNSA. The CDR3: CASSSGQGAFGYTF. CDR3 nucleotides: TGTGCCAGCAGCTCGGGGCAGGGGGCCTTTGGCTACACCTTC.

This rearrangement joins TRBV2 to TRBJ2-7, with D perhaps matching TRBD2 (6 bases). The CDR3 consists of 15 residues. With 8 bases removed from V and 2 bases from J, the gap between germline ends came to 19 bases. CDR1 and CDR2 from the germline V gene are SNHLY and FYNNEI. CDR3 DNA: TGTGCCAGCGCTTTAGAATCGGGGGAGACCTACGAGCAGTACTTC. The encoded protein is CASALESGETYEQYF.